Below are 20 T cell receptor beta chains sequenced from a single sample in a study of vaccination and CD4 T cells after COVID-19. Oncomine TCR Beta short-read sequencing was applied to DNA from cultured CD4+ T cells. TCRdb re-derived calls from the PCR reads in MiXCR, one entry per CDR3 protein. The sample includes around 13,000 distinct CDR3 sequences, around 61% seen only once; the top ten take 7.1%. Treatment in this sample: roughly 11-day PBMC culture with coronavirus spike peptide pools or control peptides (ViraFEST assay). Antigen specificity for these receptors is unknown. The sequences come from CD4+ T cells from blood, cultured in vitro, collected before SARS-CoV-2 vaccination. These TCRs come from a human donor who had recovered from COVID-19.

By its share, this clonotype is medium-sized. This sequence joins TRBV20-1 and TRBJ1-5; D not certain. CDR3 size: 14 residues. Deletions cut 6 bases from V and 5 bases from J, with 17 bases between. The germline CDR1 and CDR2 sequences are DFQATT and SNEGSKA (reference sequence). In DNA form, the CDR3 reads TGCAGTGCCCAAGCCTCGGGTCAATATCAGCCCCAGCATTTT. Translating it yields CSAQASGQYQPQHF.

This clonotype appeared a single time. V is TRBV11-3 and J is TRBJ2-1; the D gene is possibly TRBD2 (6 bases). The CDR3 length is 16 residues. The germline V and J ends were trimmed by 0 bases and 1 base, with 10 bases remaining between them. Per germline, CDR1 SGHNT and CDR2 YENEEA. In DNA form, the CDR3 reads TGTGCCAGCAGCTTAGAGGGAGGATGGTCCTACAATGAGCAGTTCTTC. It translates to CASSLEGGWSYNEQFF. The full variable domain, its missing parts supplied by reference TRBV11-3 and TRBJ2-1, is EAGVVQSPRYKIIEKKQPVAFWCNPISGHNTLYWYLQNLGQGPELLIRYENEEAVDDSQLPKDRFSAERLKGVDSTLKIQPAELGDSAVYLCASSLEGGWSYNEQFFGPGTRLTVL.

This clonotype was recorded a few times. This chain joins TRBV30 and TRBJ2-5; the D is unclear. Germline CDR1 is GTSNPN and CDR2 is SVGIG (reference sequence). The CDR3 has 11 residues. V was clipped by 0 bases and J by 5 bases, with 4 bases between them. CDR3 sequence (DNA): TGTGCCTGGAGTGTACAGGAGACCCAGTACTTC. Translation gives CAWSVQETQYF.

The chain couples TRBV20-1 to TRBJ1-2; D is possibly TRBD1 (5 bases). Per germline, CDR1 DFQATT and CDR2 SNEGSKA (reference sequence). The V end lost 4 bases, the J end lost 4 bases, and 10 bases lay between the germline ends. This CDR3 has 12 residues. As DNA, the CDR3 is TGCAGTGCTACCAGGGCGCCCTATGGCTACACCTTC. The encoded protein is CSATRAPYGYTF.

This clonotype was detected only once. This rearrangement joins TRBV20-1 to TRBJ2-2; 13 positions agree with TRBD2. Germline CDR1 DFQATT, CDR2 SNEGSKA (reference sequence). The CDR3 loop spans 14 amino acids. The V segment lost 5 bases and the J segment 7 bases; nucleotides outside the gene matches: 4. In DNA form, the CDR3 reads TGCAGTGCTGGGACTAGCGGGACTCTCGGGGAGCTGTTTTTT. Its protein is CSAGTSGTLGELFF.

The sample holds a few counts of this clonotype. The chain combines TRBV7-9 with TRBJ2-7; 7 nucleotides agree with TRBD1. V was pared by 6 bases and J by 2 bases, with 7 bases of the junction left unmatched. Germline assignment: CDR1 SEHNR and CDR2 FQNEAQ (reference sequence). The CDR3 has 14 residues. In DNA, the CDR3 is TGTGCCAGCAGTCTACCGGGACAGCCCTACGAGCAGTACTTC. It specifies CASSLPGQPYEQYF.

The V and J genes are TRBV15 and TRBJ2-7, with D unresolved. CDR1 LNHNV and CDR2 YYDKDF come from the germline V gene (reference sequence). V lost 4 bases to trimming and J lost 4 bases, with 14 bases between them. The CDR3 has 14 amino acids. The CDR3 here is CATSKDLDVYEQYF. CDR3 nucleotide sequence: TGTGCCACCAGCAAAGACCTAGATGTTTACGAGCAGTACTTC.

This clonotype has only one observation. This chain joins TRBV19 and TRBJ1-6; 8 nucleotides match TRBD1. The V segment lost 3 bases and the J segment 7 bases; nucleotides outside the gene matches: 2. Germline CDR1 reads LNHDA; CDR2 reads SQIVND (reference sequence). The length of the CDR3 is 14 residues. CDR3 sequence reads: CASSMGQANSPLHF. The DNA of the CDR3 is TGTGCCAGTAGTATGGGACAGGCGAATTCACCCCTCCACTTT.

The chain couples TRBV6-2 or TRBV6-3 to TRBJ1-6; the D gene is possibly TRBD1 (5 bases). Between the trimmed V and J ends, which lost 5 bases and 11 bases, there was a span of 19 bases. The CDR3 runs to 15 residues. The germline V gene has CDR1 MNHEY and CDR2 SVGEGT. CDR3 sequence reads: CASSPLRDHVPPLHF. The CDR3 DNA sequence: TGTGCCAGCAGTCCTCTGAGGGACCATGTGCCACCCCTCCACTTT.

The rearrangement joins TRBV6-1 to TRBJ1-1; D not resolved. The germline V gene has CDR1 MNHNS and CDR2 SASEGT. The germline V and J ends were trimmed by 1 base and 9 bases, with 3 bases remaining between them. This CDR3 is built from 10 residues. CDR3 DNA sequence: TGTGCCAGCAGTGAAGGGAAAGCTTTCTTT. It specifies CASSEGKAFF.

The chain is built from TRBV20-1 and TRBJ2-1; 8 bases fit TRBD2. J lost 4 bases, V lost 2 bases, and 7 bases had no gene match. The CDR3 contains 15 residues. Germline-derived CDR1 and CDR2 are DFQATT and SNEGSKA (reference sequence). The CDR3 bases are TGCAGTGCTAGACGGACGTCGGGAGGGTACAATGAGCAGTTCTTC. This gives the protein CSARRTSGGYNEQFF.

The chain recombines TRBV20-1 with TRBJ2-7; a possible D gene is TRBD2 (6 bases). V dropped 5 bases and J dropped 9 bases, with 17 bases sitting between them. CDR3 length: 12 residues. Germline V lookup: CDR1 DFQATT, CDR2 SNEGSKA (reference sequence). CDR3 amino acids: CSAEGTLAGQYF. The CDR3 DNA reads TGCAGTGCTGAAGGGACTCTAGCTGGGCAGTACTTC.

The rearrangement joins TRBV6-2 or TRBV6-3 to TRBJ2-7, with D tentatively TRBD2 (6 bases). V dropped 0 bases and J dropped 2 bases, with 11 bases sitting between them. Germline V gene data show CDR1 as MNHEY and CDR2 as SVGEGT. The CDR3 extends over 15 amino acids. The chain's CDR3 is CASSYSSGNPYEQYF. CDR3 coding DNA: TGTGCCAGCAGTTACTCTAGCGGTAATCCCTACGAGCAGTACTTC.

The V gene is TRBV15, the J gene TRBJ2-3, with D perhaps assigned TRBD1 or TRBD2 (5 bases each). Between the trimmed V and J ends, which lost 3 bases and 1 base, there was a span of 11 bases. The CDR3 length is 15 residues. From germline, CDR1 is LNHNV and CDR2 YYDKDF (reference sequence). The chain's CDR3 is CATSSTGPRTDTQYF. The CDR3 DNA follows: TGTGCCACCAGCAGCACGGGACCGCGCACAGATACGCAGTATTTT.

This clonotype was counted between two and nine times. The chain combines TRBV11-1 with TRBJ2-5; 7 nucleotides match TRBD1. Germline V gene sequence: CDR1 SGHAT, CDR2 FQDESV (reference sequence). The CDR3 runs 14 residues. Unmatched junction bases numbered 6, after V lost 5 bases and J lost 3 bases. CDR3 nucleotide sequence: TGTGCCAGCAGCCCACAGGGGTCTAAAGAGACCCAGTACTTC. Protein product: CASSPQGSKETQYF.

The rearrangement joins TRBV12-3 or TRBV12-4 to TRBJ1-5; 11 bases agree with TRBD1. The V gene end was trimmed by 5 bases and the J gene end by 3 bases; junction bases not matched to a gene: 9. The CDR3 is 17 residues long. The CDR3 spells CASSPHRDRGSNQPQHF. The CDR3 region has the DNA TGTGCCAGCAGTCCCCACCGGGACAGGGGGTCCAATCAGCCCCAGCATTTT.

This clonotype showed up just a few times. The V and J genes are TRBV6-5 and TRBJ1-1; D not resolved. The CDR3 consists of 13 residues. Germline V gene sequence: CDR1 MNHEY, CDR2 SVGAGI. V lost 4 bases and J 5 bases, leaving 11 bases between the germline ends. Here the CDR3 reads CASSLPWGTEAFF. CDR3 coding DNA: TGTGCCAGCAGTTTACCGTGGGGTACTGAAGCTTTCTTT.

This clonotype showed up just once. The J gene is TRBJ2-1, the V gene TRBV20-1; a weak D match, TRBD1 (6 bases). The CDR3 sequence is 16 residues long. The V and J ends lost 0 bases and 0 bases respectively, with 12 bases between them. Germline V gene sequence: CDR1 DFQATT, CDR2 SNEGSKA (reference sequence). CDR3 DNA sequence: TGCAGTGCTAGAGATTCCAGGGGACGCTCCTACAATGAGCAGTTCTTC. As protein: CSARDSRGRSYNEQFF.

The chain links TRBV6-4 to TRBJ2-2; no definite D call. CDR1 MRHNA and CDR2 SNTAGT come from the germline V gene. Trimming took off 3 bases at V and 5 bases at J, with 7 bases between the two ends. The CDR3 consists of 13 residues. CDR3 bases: TGTGCCAGCAGTGAATCCGTTACCGGGGAGCTGTTTTTT. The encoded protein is CASSESVTGELFF.

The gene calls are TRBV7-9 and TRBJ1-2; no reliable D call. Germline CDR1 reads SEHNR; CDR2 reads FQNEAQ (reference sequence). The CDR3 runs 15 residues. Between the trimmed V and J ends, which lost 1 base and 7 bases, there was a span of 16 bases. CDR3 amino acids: CASSLVQSQLVGYTF. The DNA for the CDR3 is TGTGCCAGCAGCTTAGTACAGAGCCAACTCGTTGGCTACACCTTC.